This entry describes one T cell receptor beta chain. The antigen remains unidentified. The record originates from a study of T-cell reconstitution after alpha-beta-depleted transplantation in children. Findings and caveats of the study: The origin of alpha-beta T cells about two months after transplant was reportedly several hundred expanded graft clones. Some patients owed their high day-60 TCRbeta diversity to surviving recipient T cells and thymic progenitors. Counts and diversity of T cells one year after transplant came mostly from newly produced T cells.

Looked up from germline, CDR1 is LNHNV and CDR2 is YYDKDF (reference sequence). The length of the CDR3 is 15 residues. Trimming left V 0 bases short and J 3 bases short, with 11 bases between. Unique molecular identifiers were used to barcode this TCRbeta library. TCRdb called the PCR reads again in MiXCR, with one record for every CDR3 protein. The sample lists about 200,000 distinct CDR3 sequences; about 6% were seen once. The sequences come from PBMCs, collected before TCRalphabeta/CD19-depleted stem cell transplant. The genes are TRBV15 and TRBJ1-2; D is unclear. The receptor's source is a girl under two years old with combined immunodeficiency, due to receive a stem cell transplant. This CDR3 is CATSREGDPDYGYTF. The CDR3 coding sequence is TGTGCCACCAGCAGAGAAGGAGACCCGGACTATGGCTACACCTTC. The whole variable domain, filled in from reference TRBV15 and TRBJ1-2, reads DAMVIQNPRYQVTQFGKPVTLSCSQTLNHNVMYWYQQKSSQAPKLLFHYYDKDFNNEADTPDNFQSRRPNTSFCFLDIRSPGLGDTAMYLCATSREGDPDYGYTFGSGTRLTVV.